This T cell receptor beta chain was identified during a study of spatial heterogeneity in lung cancer. Regarding the study as a whole: Tumors with more nonsynonymous mutations had more expanded intratumoral alpha and beta TCRs.

V lost 10 bases and J lost 7, with 14 bases in between. The CDR3 spans 13 residues. CDR1 is MNHNS and CDR2 is SASEGT in the germline V gene. TCRdb re-called the 5' RACE reads with MiXCR, one entry per CDR3 protein. Of 25,000 to 30,000 distinct CDR3 sequences in the sample, approximately 6.5% were seen once. Time point denoted: sample taken at primary tumor resection. The study sequenced unsorted whole RNA from tumor, nontumor lung or frozen PBMC. As to this clonotype: Its target is not known.

The sequence derives from a male donor with early-stage non-small cell lung cancer. The material sequenced was lung tumor tissue, taken at surgery. This chain connects TRBV6-1 to TRBJ1-6; D is ambiguous. The chain's CDR3 is CATTPRGNSPLHF. The DNA of the CDR3 is TGTGCCACCACCCCCCGGGGAAATTCACCCCTCCACTTT.